A selection of T cell receptor beta chains follows, all from one sample in a study of cytomegalovirus exposure and HLA in healthy donors. Sequenced by immunoSEQ multiplex PCR; TCRdb stores in-frame clones only, minus some. The table includes about 150,000 clones, about 60% detected once. What was sequenced was PBMCs. The receptors were gathered from a woman aged 60-75 years in good health and CMV-seropositive. Each CDR3 is given with its conserved first and last residue. A D gene is named only where the DNA matches it firmly. Part of the rows lack a size; the others show once, few, many or a class for expanded clones.

V: TRBV18; D: TRBD1; size: -; J: TRBJ1-5; CDR3: CASSREQGDNNQPQHF; DNA: TGTGCCAGCTCACGTGAACAGGGGGATAACAATCAGCCCCAGCATTTT
V: TRBV7-2; D: -; size: -; J: TRBJ2-7; CDR3: CASSSGEQYF; DNA: TGTGCCAGCAGCTCGGGCGAGCAGTACTTC
V: TRBV21-1; D: -; size: -; J: TRBJ1-5; CDR3: CASSKDSGGYTQHF; DNA: TGTGCCAGCAGCAAAGATAGTGGCGGTTATACCCAGCATTTT
V: TRBV7-3; D: -; size: -; J: TRBJ1-5; CDR3: CASSLTGTSNQPQHF; DNA: TGTGCCAGCAGCTTAACCGGGACAAGCAATCAGCCCCAGCATTTT
V: TRBV15; D: TRBD1; size: -; J: TRBJ1-6; CDR3: CATSRGGGQGYNSPLHF; DNA: TGTGCCACCAGCAGAGGGGGTGGACAGGGCTATAATTCACCCCTCCACTTT
V: TRBV11-2; D: -; size: -; J: TRBJ2-7; CDR3: CASSPNSGSYEQYF; DNA: TGTGCCAGCAGCCCAAACAGCGGCTCCTACGAGCAGTACTTC
V: TRBV4-3; D: -; size: -; J: TRBJ1-3; CDR3: CASSQELTASGNTIYF; DNA: TGCGCCAGCAGCCAAGAATTGACAGCCTCTGGAAACACCATATATTTT
V: TRBV9; D: -; size: once; J: TRBJ2-2; CDR3: CASSSRGTPRTGELFF; DNA: TGTGCCAGCAGCTCCCGGGGGACTCCTCGCACCGGGGAGCTGTTTTTT
V: TRBV6-6; D: TRBD2; size: -; J: TRBJ2-7; CDR3: CASSRVAGGAYEQYF; DNA: TGTGCCAGCAGCCGCGTAGCGGGAGGGGCCTACGAGCAGTACTTC
V: TRBV27; D: -; size: -; J: TRBJ2-7; CDR3: CASTRQAGYEQYF; DNA: TGTGCCAGCACCCGACAGGCAGGCTACGAGCAGTACTTC
V: TRBV29-1; D: TRBD1; size: -; J: TRBJ2-5; CDR3: CSDRTGHQETQYF; DNA: TGCAGCGACCGGACAGGGCACCAAGAGACCCAGTACTTC
V: TRBV28; D: -; size: -; J: TRBJ1-2; CDR3: CASGGARSEGYTF; DNA: TGTGCCAGCGGAGGGGCCCGGTCGGAGGGCTACACCTTC
V: TRBV6-5; D: TRBD1; size: once; J: TRBJ2-7; CDR3: CASSTGTGGPYEQYF; DNA: TGTGCCAGCAGTACGGGGACAGGGGGTCCCTACGAGCAGTACTTC
V: TRBV30; D: TRBD1; size: once; J: TRBJ1-5; CDR3: CAWSPGTGRSNQPQHF; DNA: TGTGCCTGGAGTCCCGGGACAGGGAGGAGCAATCAGCCCCAGCATTTT
V: TRBV5-8; D: -; size: -; J: TRBJ1-1; CDR3: CASTRQGYGAFF; DNA: TGTGCCAGCACTCGTCAGGGTTATGGAGCTTTCTTT
V: TRBV27; D: TRBD2; size: -; J: TRBJ2-1; CDR3: CASAPVRVGLAGVREQFF; DNA: TGTGCCAGCGCCCCGGTGAGGGTGGGACTAGCGGGAGTCCGGGAGCAGTTCTTC
V: TRBV19; D: TRBD1; size: -; J: TRBJ1-2; CDR3: CASRFLGQGTLNYGYTF; DNA: TGTGCCAGTAGGTTCCTAGGACAGGGGACCTTGAACTATGGCTACACCTTC
V: TRBV5-6; D: -; size: -; J: TRBJ1-5; CDR3: CASSLLGINQPQHF; DNA: TGTGCCAGCAGCTTGCTCGGTATTAATCAGCCCCAGCATTTT
V: TRBV5-4; D: TRBD2; size: -; J: TRBJ2-1; CDR3: CATESSGRYNEQFF; DNA: TGTGCCACCGAATCTAGCGGGAGGTACAATGAGCAGTTCTTC
V: TRBV6-6; D: TRBD2; size: -; J: TRBJ2-1; CDR3: CASSTTLADYNEQFF; DNA: TGTGCCAGCAGCACCACTCTAGCGGACTACAATGAGCAGTTCTTC
V: TRBV7-3; D: -; size: -; J: TRBJ2-2; CDR3: CASSLTSPGLNTGELFF; DNA: TGTGCCAGCAGCTTAACGTCACCGGGACTCAACACCGGGGAGCTGTTTTTT
V: TRBV7-9; D: TRBD2; size: -; J: TRBJ2-5; CDR3: CASSPGGAGAVTQYF; DNA: TGTGCCAGCAGCCCGGGGGGTGCAGGTGCCGTGACCCAGTACTTC
V: TRBV28; D: -; size: -; J: TRBJ1-4; CDR3: CASSSASREKLFF; DNA: TGTGCCAGCAGTTCCGCGTCTAGGGAAAAACTGTTTTTT
V: TRBV28; D: TRBD2; size: -; J: TRBJ2-3; CDR3: CASSGTSGGTDTQYF; DNA: TGTGCCAGCAGTGGGACTAGCGGGGGCACAGATACGCAGTATTTT
V: TRBV2; D: -; size: -; J: TRBJ2-7; CDR3: CATSLETVYEQYF; DNA: TGTGCCACCAGCTTGGAGACCGTCTACGAGCAGTACTTC
V: TRBV27; D: TRBD1; size: -; J: TRBJ1-5; CDR3: CASSDRVGQPQHF; DNA: TGTGCCAGCAGTGACAGGGTCGGTCAGCCCCAGCATTTT